This is a list of T cell receptor beta chains from one sample in a study of monozygotic twins with inflammatory bowel disease. TCRdb re-called the 5' RACE reads; one entry per CDR3 protein, DNA not given. The sample table sets out fewer than 400,000 distinct CDR3 sequences. Material for sequencing was blood. The receptor set was obtained from a human donor with ulcerative colitis or Crohn's disease, or a healthy co-twin of an affected twin (not recorded which). CDR3s include the opening cysteine and the closing phenylalanine or tryptophan. The order of the fields is J gene, V gene, CDR3 protein.

J: TRBJ2-7; V: TRBV3-1; CDR3: CASSLGVVDEQYF
J: TRBJ2-3; V: TRBV12-3/TRBV12-4; CDR3: CASSPPLWNTQYF
J: TRBJ2-5; V: TRBV6-5; CDR3: CAGSYAGTGRGETQYF
J: TRBJ2-1; V: TRBV6-2/TRBV6-3; CDR3: CASSVGIGGAGSNEQFF
J: TRBJ2-7; V: TRBV5-1; CDR3: CASSLLQGSSYEQYF
J: TRBJ1-6; V: TRBV12-3/TRBV12-4; CDR3: CASSSQGTGNSPLHF
J: TRBJ2-7; V: TRBV29-1; CDR3: CSVDTDRGPEQYF
J: TRBJ2-5; V: TRBV7-7; CDR3: CASSSTQGAGETQYF
J: TRBJ2-1; V: TRBV7-9; CDR3: CASSSRPSGQKDNEQFF
J: TRBJ2-7; V: TRBV18; CDR3: CASSPGLAEIYEQYF
J: TRBJ2-5; V: TRBV11-2; CDR3: CASSQTGGIGAETHYF
J: TRBJ2-3; V: TRBV20-1; CDR3: CSARFGGTDTQYF
J: TRBJ2-4; V: TRBV6-2/TRBV6-3; CDR3: CASRVAGLVGNIQYF
J: TRBJ2-7; V: TRBV20-1; CDR3: CSARDGTGYEQYF
J: TRBJ2-1; V: TRBV20-1; CDR3: CSARTGGRNEQFF
J: TRBJ2-1; V: TRBV4-1; CDR3: CASRSSGGAPNEQFF
J: TRBJ1-2; V: TRBV7-2; CDR3: CASSLVRAAHGYTF
J: TRBJ1-5; V: TRBV20-1; CDR3: CSAPPDRWNQPQHF
J: TRBJ2-7; V: TRBV20-1; CDR3: CSAPRDEPYEQYF
J: TRBJ2-7; V: TRBV27; CDR3: CASSLTGHSSYEQYF
J: TRBJ2-2; V: TRBV7-8; CDR3: CASSPGQGIPGELFF
J: TRBJ2-1; V: TRBV29-1; CDR3: CSAGVVLAYNEQFF
J: TRBJ2-5; V: TRBV5-5; CDR3: CASSLGNSYQETQYF
J: TRBJ2-7; V: TRBV20-1; CDR3: CSAGGQGTYEQYF
J: TRBJ2-1; V: TRBV20-1; CDR3: CSASAWRAGNEQFF
J: TRBJ2-1; V: TRBV5-4; CDR3: CASRFRLAGGQNEQFF
J: TRBJ2-1; V: TRBV4-3; CDR3: CASSQRVGGNEQFF
J: TRBJ1-1; V: TRBV10-1; CDR3: CASSARGLGTEAFF
J: TRBJ2-1; V: TRBV11-2; CDR3: CASRRKGARLGAGGPNEQFF
J: TRBJ2-7; V: TRBV6-1; CDR3: CASASGIGSYEQYF
J: TRBJ1-5; V: TRBV10-2; CDR3: CASRDQGSNQPQHF
J: TRBJ1-1; V: TRBV7-8; CDR3: CANVRENTEAFF
J: TRBJ2-1; V: TRBV19; CDR3: CATSRTSRPYNEQFF
J: TRBJ2-1; V: TRBV11-2; CDR3: CASSLVVGRHNEQFF
J: TRBJ2-1; V: TRBV28; CDR3: CAIRGTSWEQFF
J: TRBJ2-1; V: TRBV7-9; CDR3: CASSFSPDEQFF
J: TRBJ2-7; V: TRBV7-2; CDR3: CASSLDGGRRSYEQYF
J: TRBJ2-2; V: TRBV7-8; CDR3: CASSFRDYFYGELFF
J: TRBJ1-1; V: TRBV6-5; CDR3: CASSYDLLAQHRTGSSFF
J: TRBJ2-1; V: TRBV5-1; CDR3: CASSLGQTDNEQFF
J: TRBJ2-1; V: TRBV5-1; CDR3: CASRPDPEGYNEQFF
J: TRBJ1-1; V: TRBV28; CDR3: CASSPPVRGGEAFF